A single sample gave rise to the 13 T cell receptor beta chains below, sequenced in a study of cytomegalovirus exposure and HLA in healthy donors. It was with 60 Vbeta and 13 Jbeta primers that the PCR ran. Assay used: immunoSEQ multiplex PCR; TCRdb lists only in-frame clones, some missing. The sample holds 150,000 to 200,000 clones; about 77% are singletons and the top ten take about 5.6%. Sequencing used PBMCs. All receptors come from a woman in her 30s in good health and CMV-seropositive.

This clone was counted only a few times. This rearrangement joins TRBV5-4 to TRBJ2-7, with 8 bases lining up with TRBD2. Germline CDR1 is SGHNT and CDR2 is YYREEE (reference sequence). J lost 7 bases, V lost 3 bases, and 6 bases had no gene match. CDR3 length: 13 amino acids. CDR3: CASSSAGDREQYF. The CDR3, as DNA: TGTGCCAGCAGCTCAGCGGGAGATCGGGAGCAGTACTTC.

This clone appeared a few times. V is TRBV7-2 and J is TRBJ2-3; tentative D call: TRBD2 (6 bases). V dropped 7 bases and J dropped 0 bases, with 17 bases sitting between them. Germline CDR1 reads SGHTA; CDR2 reads FQGNSA. The CDR3 length is 16 residues. The chain's CDR3 is CASTLSRRGSTDTQYF. The CDR3 nucleotides are TGTGCCAGCACCCTTAGTCGACGGGGGAGCACAGATACGCAGTATTTT.

The chain has TRBV5-6 and TRBJ2-7, with a possible D match to TRBD1 (6 bases). The CDR3 covers 14 residues. V lost 5 bases and J 7 bases, leaving 19 bases between the germline ends. Germline loops: CDR1 SGHDT, CDR2 YYEEEE. CDR3 in DNA: TGTGCCAGCAGTTACGGGACAAAGGCGGATGAGCAGTACTTC. Its translation is CASSYGTKADEQYF.

This chain links TRBV5-1 with TRBJ2-1, with 14 bases aligning to TRBD2. Germline-derived CDR1 and CDR2 are SGHRS and YFSETQ. The CDR3 length is 14 residues. Losses at the gene ends were 7 bases for V and 8 bases for J; bases not matched to a gene: 5. In nucleotides, the CDR3 is TGCGCCAGCTGGGGGGGACTAGCGGGAGATGAGCAGTTCTTC. Translation: CASWGGLAGDEQFF. Variable domain in full (rest from reference TRBV5-1 and TRBJ2-1): KAGVTQTPRYLIKTRGQQVTLSCSPISGHRSVSWYQQTPGQGLQFLFEYFSETQRNKGNFPGRFSGRQFSNSRSEMNVSTLELGDSALYLCASWGGLAGDEQFFGPGTRLTVL.

In its sample, this clone was seen a few times. V and J are TRBV27 and TRBJ2-7; 8 bases are a match to TRBD1. CDR1 is MNHEY and CDR2 is SMNVEV in the germline V gene (reference sequence). Trimming removed 6 bases from V and 5 bases from J; junction bases left unmatched: 6. This CDR3 has 13 residues. The CDR3 loop is CASSLTGGNEQYF. The CDR3 DNA reads TGTGCCAGCAGCCTTACAGGGGGGAACGAGCAGTACTTC.

Comment on this clone: At one of its ends the junction is not consistent with the germline gene, which may arise from a read error. V and J are TRBV20-1 and TRBJ2-5; no clear D. The DNA end is a closer match to TRBJ2-7, so the J assignment may be wrong. This CDR3 region has 10 residues. Per germline, CDR1 DFQATT and CDR2 SNEGSKA (reference sequence). In DNA form, the CDR3 reads TGCAGTGCTGGAGACTACGAGCAGTACTTC. This encodes CSAGDYEQYF.

The chain joins TRBV5-1 to TRBJ2-7; D is possibly TRBD1 (6 bases). Between the trimmed V and J ends, which lost 4 bases and 4 bases, there was a span of 18 bases. Per germline, CDR1 SGHRS and CDR2 YFSETQ. The CDR3 has 15 amino acids. DNA for the CDR3: TGCGCCAGCAGCCCGACAGGTGGGGTAAGGTACGAGCAGTACTTC. Its protein product is CASSPTGGVRYEQYF.

The chain links TRBV11-2 to TRBJ2-2, with no clear D. V was pared by 5 bases and J by 4 bases, with 8 bases between. There are 13 residues in the CDR3. Germline CDR1 SGHAT, CDR2 FQNNGV. CDR3 bases: TGTGCCAGCAGCCAAACTTTCACCGGGGAGCTGTTTTTT. It codes for CASSQTFTGELFF.

V usage is TRBV6-1 and J usage is TRBJ2-7; TRBD2 matches 7 bases. J gave up 3 bases and V 0 bases, and 8 bases lay outside the gene matches. The CDR3 contains 16 residues. The germline V gene encodes CDR1 MNHNS and CDR2 SASEGT. The CDR3 reads CASSEASASGYYEQYF. In DNA, the CDR3 is TGTGCCAGCAGTGAAGCTTCGGCTAGCGGTTACTACGAGCAGTACTTC.

The chain joins TRBV19 to TRBJ1-2; 8 bases map to TRBD1. There are 15 residues in the CDR3. V shed 3 bases and J 3 bases; nucleotides not matched to a gene: 6. In germline, CDR1 is LNHDA, CDR2 SQIVND (reference sequence). CDR3 in DNA: TGTGCCAGTAGTATGATGACAGGGGTCGACTATGGCTACACCTTC. Translating it yields CASSMMTGVDYGYTF. Complete variable domain (other parts from reference TRBV19 and TRBJ1-2): DGGITQSPKYLFRKEGQNVTLSCEQNLNHDAMYWYRQDPGQGLRLIYYSQIVNDFQKGDIAEGYSVSREKKESFPLTVTSAQKNPTAFYLCASSMMTGVDYGYTFGSGTRLTVV.

The chain is built from TRBV7-9 and TRBJ2-1; 8 bases fit TRBD2. CDR3 length equals 17 residues. Germline CDR1 reads SEHNR; CDR2 reads FQNEAQ (reference sequence). V lost 1 base to trimming and J lost 5 bases; unmatched junction nucleotides: 10. CDR3 DNA sequence: TGTGCCAGCAGCTTAGACCGTAGCGGGGAGAGGGACAATGAGCAGTTCTTC. Residues: CASSLDRSGERDNEQFF.

This chain uses TRBV19 with TRBJ2-7; 7 nucleotides match TRBD2. Germline V lookup: CDR1 LNHDA, CDR2 SQIVND (reference sequence). The CDR3 is 13 amino acids. Trimming took 6 bases from V and 4 from J; bases not matched to a gene: 6. The CDR3, as DNA: TGTGCCAGTAGAGCAATGGGGGGGTACGAGCAGTACTTC. Translated: CASRAMGGYEQYF.

This clone was recorded only once. The rearrangement links TRBV10-3 to TRBJ2-1, with 13 bases that match TRBD2. Germline-derived CDR1 and CDR2 are ENHRY and SYGVKD. V dropped 4 bases and J dropped 7; count of bases not matched to a gene: 4. The CDR3 has 15 amino acids. The CDR3 is CAISGTSGRTNEQFF. The DNA of the CDR3 is TGTGCCATCAGTGGGACTAGCGGGAGAACGAATGAGCAGTTCTTC.